This TCR beta chain is drawn from a study of blood T cells in healthy people across ages. A sample-barcoded 5' primer and a J-beta primer mix were used in a second PCR of about 6 to 12 cycles. TCRdb used MiXCR to reprocess the 5' RACE reads, holding one entry per CDR3 protein. The sample holds some 670,000 distinct CDR3 sequences, about 51% seen once. Notes on the study in general: With unsorted PBMCs, a conclusive comparison of naive versus antigen-experienced cells was not possible.

Every participating donor contributed about 10 milliliters of peripheral blood through a draw. This clonotype has ten or more counts. Its specificity is not known. Trimming removed 6 bases from V and 0 bases from J, with 12 bases in between. Germline V CDR1 and CDR2: MNHEY, SMNVEV (reference sequence). This CDR3 contains 16 residues. The chain couples TRBV27 to TRBJ2-6; D ambiguous. The clonotype comes from a woman aged 80 or older in good health. Sequencing was performed on blood. CDR3: CASRVRSYSGANVLTF. The DNA for the CDR3 is TGTGCCAGCAGAGTCCGATCTTACTCTGGGGCCAACGTCCTGACTTTC.